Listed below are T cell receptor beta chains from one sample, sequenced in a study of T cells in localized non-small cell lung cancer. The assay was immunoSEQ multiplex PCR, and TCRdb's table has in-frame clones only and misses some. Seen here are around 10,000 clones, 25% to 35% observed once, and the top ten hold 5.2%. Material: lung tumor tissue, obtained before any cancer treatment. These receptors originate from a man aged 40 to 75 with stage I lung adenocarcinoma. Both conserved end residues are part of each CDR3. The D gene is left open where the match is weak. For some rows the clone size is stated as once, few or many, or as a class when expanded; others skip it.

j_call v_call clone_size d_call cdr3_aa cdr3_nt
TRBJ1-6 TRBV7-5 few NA CASSLSEGTGGSPLHF TGTGCCAGCAGCCTCAGCGAGGGGACAGGGGGTTCACCCCTCCACTTT
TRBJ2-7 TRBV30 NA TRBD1 CAWMDRSTYEQYF TGTGCCTGGATGGACAGGTCAACCTACGAGCAGTACTTC
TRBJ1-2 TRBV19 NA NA CASSTPGALYGYTF TGTGCCAGTAGTACGCCAGGGGCCCTCTATGGCTACACCTTC
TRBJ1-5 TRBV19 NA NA CASSKLGAGQPQHF TGTGCCAGTAGTAAGTTGGGGGCGGGTCAGCCCCAGCATTTT
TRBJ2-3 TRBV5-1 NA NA CASGAGGGGTDTQYF TGCGCCAGCGGAGCTGGGGGCGGGGGTACAGATACGCAGTATTTT
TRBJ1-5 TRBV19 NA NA CASSMPGISNQPQHF TGTGCCAGTAGTATGCCAGGGATAAGCAATCAGCCCCAGCATTTT
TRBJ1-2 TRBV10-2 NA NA CASSEGGNYGYTF TGCGCCAGCAGTGAGGGGGGGAACTATGGCTACACCTTC
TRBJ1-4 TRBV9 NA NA CASSVDFEREANEKLFF TGTGCCAGCAGCGTAGATTTTGAGAGGGAGGCTAATGAAAAACTGTTTTTT
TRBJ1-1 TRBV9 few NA CASSVVREVGDPDTEAFF TGTGCCAGCAGCGTAGTCCGCGAAGTCGGGGACCCGGACACTGAAGCTTTCTTT
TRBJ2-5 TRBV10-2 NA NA CASSGPNNGRETQYF TGCGCCAGCAGTGGTCCCAACAATGGGCGGGAGACCCAGTACTTC
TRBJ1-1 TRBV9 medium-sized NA CASSLGGENTEAFF TGTGCCAGCAGCTTAGGAGGTGAGAACACTGAAGCTTTCTTT
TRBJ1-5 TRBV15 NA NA CATSRDLGRGGNQPQHF TGTGCCACCAGCAGAGATCTGGGGCGGGGCGGCAATCAGCCCCAGCATTTT
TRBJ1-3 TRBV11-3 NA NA CASSFGNSGNTIYF TGTGCCAGCAGCTTCGGGAACTCTGGAAACACCATATATTTT
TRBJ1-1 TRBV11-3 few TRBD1 CASSLTSGQGNTEAFF TGTGCCAGCAGCTTAACCTCTGGACAGGGGAACACTGAAGCTTTCTTT
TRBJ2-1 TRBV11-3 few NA CASSLGLTVTGEQFF TGTGCCAGCAGCTTGGGATTAACCGTAACGGGTGAGCAGTTCTTC
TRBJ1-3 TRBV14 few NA CASSTRTHASSSGNTIYF TGTGCCAGCAGCACCAGGACGCACGCCAGTTCCTCTGGAAACACCATATATTTT
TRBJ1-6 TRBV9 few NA CAGTEFYNSPLHF TGTGCCGGTACGGAGTTCTATAATTCACCCCTCCACTTT
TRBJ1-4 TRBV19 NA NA CASSMGRENEKLFF TGTGCCAGTAGTATGGGACGGGAAAATGAAAAACTGTTTTTT
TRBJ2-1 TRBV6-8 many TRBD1 CASSVRGQGSANEQFF TGTGCCAGCAGTGTCAGAGGACAGGGCTCCGCCAATGAGCAGTTCTTC
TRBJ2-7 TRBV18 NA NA CASSPPVRPNEQYF TGTGCCAGCTCACCACCGGTTAGACCGAACGAGCAGTACTTC
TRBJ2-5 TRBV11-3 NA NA CASSLKGGAKETQYF TGTGCCAGCAGCTTAAAAGGAGGGGCCAAAGAGACCCAGTACTTC
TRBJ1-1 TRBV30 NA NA CAWISKGLNTEAFF TGTGCCTGGATTAGTAAGGGATTGAACACTGAAGCTTTCTTT
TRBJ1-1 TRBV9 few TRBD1 CASITGQGANTEAFF TGTGCCAGCATCACCGGACAGGGGGCGAACACTGAAGCTTTCTTT
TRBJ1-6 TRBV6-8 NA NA CASSAGPYNSPLHF TGTGCCAGCAGTGCGGGGCCCTATAATTCACCCCTCCACTTT
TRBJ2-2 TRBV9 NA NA CASSVVGRGTGELFF TGTGCCAGCAGCGTAGTAGGGCGGGGCACCGGGGAGCTGTTTTTT
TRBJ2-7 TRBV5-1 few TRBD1 CASSLGTGVYEQYF TGCGCCAGCAGCTTGGGGACAGGGGTCTACGAGCAGTACTTC
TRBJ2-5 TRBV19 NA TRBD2 CASRRVGGAETQYF TGTGCCAGTAGGCGGGTCGGGGGGGCAGAGACCCAGTACTTC
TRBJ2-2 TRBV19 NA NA CASSPSFHRGGTGELFF TGTGCCAGTAGTCCGTCCTTCCACAGGGGAGGAACCGGGGAGCTGTTTTTT
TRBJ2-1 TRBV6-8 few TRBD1 CASSYGQGPHNEQFF TGTGCCAGCAGTTACGGACAGGGTCCCCACAATGAGCAGTTCTTC
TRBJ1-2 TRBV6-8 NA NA CAVGTHPNYGYTF TGTGCCGTCGGGACTCACCCTAACTATGGCTACACCTTC
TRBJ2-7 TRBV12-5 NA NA CASGFGGYEQYF TGTGCTAGTGGTTTCGGGGGCTACGAGCAGTACTTC